These 32 T cell receptor beta chains were sequenced from one sample in a study of blood T cell repertoires in COVID-19. Clones were read by immunoSEQ multiplex PCR, and TCRdb kept only the in-frame ones, dropping some. The sample yields 200,000 to 250,000 clones, about four fifths seen once. Sequenced input: peripheral blood. These receptor sequences come from a woman aged 18-30 years with acute or convalescent COVID-19.

This chain joins TRBV6-2 or TRBV6-3 and TRBJ2-4; D is ambiguous. The CDR3 covers 19 residues. V lost 2 bases and J lost 2, with 22 bases in between. The germline V gene encodes CDR1 MNHEY and CDR2 SVGEGT. CDR3 sequence reads: CASSYIGFGSSGSKNIQYF. In nucleotides, the CDR3 is TGTGCCAGCAGTTACATAGGATTCGGGTCCTCTGGATCCAAAAACATTCAGTACTTC.

The V call is TRBV29-1, the J call TRBJ1-4; 8 positions agree with TRBD1. The CDR3 totals 14 residues. Germline V CDR1 and CDR2: SQVTM, ANQGSEA. The junction had 11 bases not matched to a gene; V was cut back by 4 bases and J by 10 bases. CDR3 DNA: TGCAGCGTTGCCCCAGGGGGCTTCCCGGGAAAACTGTTTTTT. Translation: CSVAPGGFPGKLFF.

The chain recombines TRBV4-3 with TRBJ2-1; TRBD1 aligns across 7 bases. Germline V CDR1 and CDR2: LGHNA, YSLEER. The CDR3 is 15 residues long. V was pared by 4 bases and J by 3 bases, with 6 bases of the junction left unmatched. The CDR3 loop reads CASSRTRDSYNEQFF. CDR3 DNA: TGCGCCAGCAGCCGTACCCGGGACAGCTACAATGAGCAGTTCTTC.

This clone was seen a handful of times. The gene calls are TRBV7-9 and TRBJ2-7, with a possible D match to TRBD1 (6 bases). Germline V gene sequence: CDR1 SEHNR, CDR2 FQNEAQ (reference sequence). The CDR3 spans 15 residues. Trimming cost V 6 bases and J 0 bases, with 15 bases left between them. CDR3 amino acids: CASSYQTGNSYEQYF. CDR3 nucleotide sequence: TGTGCCAGCAGTTACCAGACAGGAAACTCCTACGAGCAGTACTTC.

The chain combines TRBV29-1 with TRBJ2-7; tentative D call: TRBD2 (5 bases). The CDR3 sequence is 12 residues long. Germline CDR1 reads SQVTM; CDR2 reads ANQGSEA. The V end lost 6 bases, the J end lost 9 bases, and 18 bases lay between the germline ends. The CDR3 protein is CSVLGNAAGQYF. The CDR3 DNA sequence: TGCAGCGTCTTGGGGAACGCCGCGGGGCAGTACTTC.

The chain links TRBV9 to TRBJ1-1, with D unclear. V was trimmed by 0 bases and J by 1 base, leaving 10 bases between them. The CDR3 consists of 15 residues. In germline, CDR1 is SGDLS, CDR2 YYNGEE. CDR3 residues: CASSVGGSGNTEAFF. The CDR3 nucleotides are TGTGCCAGCAGCGTAGGCGGGTCAGGGAACACTGAAGCTTTCTTT.

Here the CDR3 reads CASRSGTANEKLFF. The CDR3 nucleotides are TGCGCCAGCAGATCCGGGACAGCTAATGAAAAACTGTTTTTT. J is TRBJ1-4 and V is TRBV5-1, with 7 bases that match TRBD1. Germline V gene data show CDR1 as SGHRS and CDR2 as YFSETQ. V gave up 5 bases and J gave up 3 bases; unmatched junction bases: 4. This CDR3 is 14 amino acids long.

V and J are TRBV7-3 and TRBJ2-1, with D possibly being TRBD1 (6 bases). Germline V gene lookup returns CDR1 SGHTA and CDR2 FQGTGA. There are 14 residues in the CDR3. Trimming removed 5 bases from V and 6 bases from J, with 14 bases in between. The CDR3 loop reads CASSRGQSGNEQFF. In DNA form, the CDR3 reads TGTGCCAGCAGCCGCGGACAGAGCGGCAATGAGCAGTTCTTC.

A few counts support this clone. This rearrangement joins TRBV18 to TRBJ2-7, with 14 bases matching TRBD2. V lost 6 bases and J lost 7; bases outside the gene matches: 8. CDR3 length equals 15 residues. Germline V CDR1 and CDR2: KGHSH, LQKENI. The CDR3 loop reads CASSVGTSGSREQYF. DNA for the CDR3: TGTGCCAGCTCCGTCGGGACTAGCGGGAGCAGGGAGCAGTACTTC.

The chain links TRBV5-3 to TRBJ1-2; 9 nucleotides match TRBD1. TRBV5-3 carries the ORF label, with uncertain function. This CDR3 region has 16 residues. V lost 0 bases to trimming and J lost 5 bases; unmatched junction nucleotides: 8. CDR3 protein: CARSLEVGGTGYGYTF. CDR3 sequence (DNA): TGTGCCAGAAGCTTGGAGGTTGGGGGGACAGGGTATGGCTACACCTTC.

The chain has TRBV19 and TRBJ1-5; 10 nucleotides line up with TRBD1. In germline, CDR1 is LNHDA, CDR2 SQIVND (reference sequence). J lost 8 bases, V lost 8 bases, and 6 bases had no gene match. CDR3 length: 13 amino acids. The CDR3 nucleotides read TGTGCCAGTCAGACAGGGGGCCTGGAGCCCCAGCATTTT. Amino acids: CASQTGGLEPQHF. Supplemented by reference TRBV19 and TRBJ1-5, the full variable domain reads DGGITQSPKYLFRKEGQNVTLSCEQNLNHDAMYWYRQDPGQGLRLIYYSQIVNDFQKGDIAEGYSVSREKKESFPLTVTSAQKNPTAFYLCASQTGGLEPQHFGDGTRLSIL.

The rearrangement joins TRBV14 to TRBJ2-5; D is unresolved. This CDR3 region has 11 residues. Germline-derived CDR1 and CDR2 are SGHDN and FVKESK. Deletions cut 3 bases from V and 5 bases from J, with 4 bases between. The CDR3 reads CASSHRETQYF. CDR3 nucleotide sequence: TGTGCCAGCAGCCATCGGGAGACCCAGTACTTC.

J is TRBJ2-7 and V is TRBV9, with TRBD2 matching over 11 bases. Germline-derived CDR1 and CDR2 are SGDLS and YYNGEE. This CDR3 spans 16 amino acids. V shed 3 bases and J 7 bases; nucleotides not matched to a gene: 12. The CDR3 here is CASSDRGTSGVHEQYF. DNA of the CDR3: TGTGCCAGCAGCGATAGGGGGACTAGCGGAGTACATGAGCAGTACTTC.

The chain couples TRBV7-2 to TRBJ1-5, with D perhaps matching TRBD1 (5 bases). Germline V CDR1 and CDR2: SGHTA, FQGNSA. There are 13 residues in the CDR3. Trimming left V 6 bases short and J 4 bases short, with 10 bases between. The CDR3 DNA reads as TGTGCCAGCAGTCGAGACAGAAATCAGCCCCAGCATTTT. It codes for CASSRDRNQPQHF.

This rearrangement joins TRBV5-4 to TRBJ2-5; 7 bases agree with TRBD2. V was clipped by 4 bases and J by 7 bases; unmatched bases: 4. Germline loops: CDR1 SGHNT, CDR2 YYREEE (reference sequence). The CDR3 is made up of 12 amino acids. The CDR3 spells CASSPGGWTQYF. As DNA, the CDR3 is TGTGCCAGCAGCCCGGGGGGTTGGACCCAGTACTTC.

This clone has a handful of counts. The V gene is TRBV18, the J gene TRBJ1-1, with 7 bases identical to TRBD1. The germline V gene encodes CDR1 KGHSH and CDR2 LQKENI. The CDR3 extends over 15 amino acids. Trimming cost V 3 bases and J 5 bases; bases outside gene matches: 9. The CDR3, as DNA: TGTGCCAGCTCACCTACGACAGGGCGGCTTACTGAAGCTTTCTTT. This gives the protein CASSPTTGRLTEAFF. Drawing the rest from reference TRBV18 and TRBJ1-1, the complete variable domain is NAGVMQNPRHLVRRRGQEARLRCSPMKGHSHVYWYRQLPEEGLKFMVYLQKENIIDESGMPKERFSAEFPKEGPSILRIQQVVRGDSAAYFCASSPTTGRLTEAFFGQGTRLTVV.

The CDR3 nucleotides read TGTGCCCTACGCGGAATGAACACCGGGGAGCTGTTTTTT. It is translated as CALRGMNTGELFF. The chain carries TRBV6-5 and TRBJ2-2; D is undetermined. Looked up from germline, CDR1 is MNHEY and CDR2 is SVGAGI. V lost 11 bases to trimming and J lost 1 base, with 11 bases between them. The CDR3 extends over 13 amino acids.

The V and J genes are TRBV7-9 and TRBJ1-1; maybe TRBD1 (6 bases). The V and J ends lost 3 bases and 4 bases respectively, with 9 bases between them. CDR1 and CDR2 (germline): SEHNR, FQNEAQ (reference sequence). The CDR3 spans 13 residues. CDR3 DNA sequence: TGTGCCAGCAGCTTCTACAGGGCCACTGAAGCTTTCTTT. It translates to CASSFYRATEAFF.

The chain couples TRBV12-3 or TRBV12-4 to TRBJ2-5; D unresolved. Trimming took off 3 bases at V and 5 bases at J, with 10 bases between the two ends. This CDR3 region has 13 residues. DNA for the CDR3: TGTGCCAGCAGTTTTTCAGGCCCGGAGACCCAGTACTTC. This translates into CASSFSGPETQYF.

V usage is TRBV5-1 and J usage is TRBJ2-2; tentatively, D is TRBD2 (5 bases). Germline V gene lookup returns CDR1 SGHRS and CDR2 YFSETQ. The CDR3 has 16 amino acids. Trimming stripped 0 bases from V and 4 bases from J, with 13 bases between. CDR3 nucleotides: TGCGCCAGCAGCTTGGCTTGGGGTCGGGGCACCGGGGAGCTGTTTTTT. Its protein is CASSLAWGRGTGELFF.

This rearrangement joins TRBV7-6 to TRBJ2-7; TRBD2 matches 7 bases. The J segment lost 3 bases and the V segment lost 5 bases, leaving 10 bases of the junction unmatched. In germline, CDR1 is SGHVS, CDR2 FNYEAQ. This CDR3 spans 15 amino acids. The chain's CDR3 is CASSRGVAGGYEQYF. As DNA, the CDR3 is TGTGCCAGCAGCAGGGGAGTAGCGGGCGGCTACGAGCAGTACTTC.

V is TRBV11-2 and J is TRBJ2-5; the D gene is possibly TRBD1 (6 bases). Between the trimmed V and J ends, which lost 5 bases and 5 bases, there was a span of 18 bases. Per germline, CDR1 SGHAT and CDR2 FQNNGV. CDR3 length: 15 residues. CDR3 coding DNA: TGTGCCAGCAGCCCGACCCCAGGGGTGGCGGAGACCCAGTACTTC. Protein sequence: CASSPTPGVAETQYF.

The CDR3 here is CASTKGATGELFF. The CDR3 nucleotides are TGTGCCAGCACGAAAGGGGCCACCGGGGAGCTGTTTTTT. The chain carries TRBV6-5 and TRBJ2-2, with a weak D call TRBD1 (5 bases). V lost 7 bases to trimming and J lost 4 bases, with 10 bases between them. CDR1 and CDR2 from the germline V gene are MNHEY and SVGAGI. The CDR3 runs to 13 residues.

V usage is TRBV7-2 and J usage is TRBJ2-5; 9 bases match TRBD2. The V and J ends lost 1 base and 2 bases, in that order; junction bases with no gene match: 8. The CDR3 spans 17 residues. The germline CDR1 and CDR2 sequences are SGHTA and FQGNSA. DNA of the CDR3: TGTGCCAGCAGCTTAGGGCCGGGACTAGCTTTTCAAGAGACCCAGTACTTC. It yields the protein CASSLGPGLAFQETQYF.

This chain joins TRBV9 and TRBJ1-4; a possible D gene is TRBD1 (5 bases). Germline V lookup: CDR1 SGDLS, CDR2 YYNGEE. The CDR3 is made up of 16 amino acids. Trimming shortened V by 3 bases and J by 7 bases, and 19 bases separated the two germline ends. As DNA, the CDR3 is TGTGCCAGCAGCGCGGGAGCCCGCGGGGCGGCTGAAAAACTGTTTTTT. This sequence encodes CASSAGARGAAEKLFF. The variable domain in full, completed from reference TRBV9 and TRBJ1-4, reads DSGVTQTPKHLITATGQRVTLRCSPRSGDLSVYWYQQSLDQGLQFLIQYYNGEERAKGNILERFSAQQFPDLHSELNLSSLELGDSALYFCASSAGARGAAEKLFFGSGTQLSVL.

The chain has TRBV9 and TRBJ2-2; TRBD1 matches at 11 bases. The germline V gene has CDR1 SGDLS and CDR2 YYNGEE. The J segment lost 4 bases and the V segment lost 3 bases, leaving 5 bases of the junction unmatched. This CDR3 comprises 16 residues. CDR3 sequence (DNA): TGTGCCAGCAGCGCAAGGACAGGGGGCCCCACCGGGGAGCTGTTTTTT. Encoded protein: CASSARTGGPTGELFF.

This clone was counted once. The chain's CDR3 is CAWSVGALAGARETQYF. In DNA, the CDR3 is TGTGCCTGGAGTGTAGGGGCCCTAGCGGGGGCCCGAGAGACCCAGTACTTC. The rearrangement joins TRBV30 to TRBJ2-5; 10 bases are shared with TRBD2. Germline lookup yields CDR1 GTSNPN and CDR2 SVGIG (reference sequence). Germline trimming cut 0 bases from V and 4 bases from J; bases unmatched to any gene: 11. CDR3 length: 17 amino acids. Full variable domain (rest looked up from reference TRBV30 and TRBJ2-5): SQTIHQWPATLVQPVGSPLSLECTVEGTSNPNLYWYRQAAGRGLQLLFYSVGIGQISSEVPQNLSASRPQDRQFILSSKKLLLSDSGFYLCAWSVGALAGARETQYFGPGTRLLVL.

This CDR3 reads CASSFPGQGNVGELFF. The CDR3 coding sequence is TGTGCCAGCAGTTTTCCAGGGCAGGGGAACGTCGGGGAGCTGTTTTTT. The chain joins TRBV27 to TRBJ2-2, with D perhaps matching TRBD1 (6 bases). Germline assignment: CDR1 MNHEY and CDR2 SMNVEV (reference sequence). V lost 3 bases, J lost 7 bases, and 18 bases lay in between. This CDR3 contains 16 residues.

V is TRBV5-1 and J is TRBJ2-7, with 8 bases aligning to TRBD1. Germline V CDR1 and CDR2: SGHRS, YFSETQ. V lost 4 bases to trimming and J lost 2 bases; unmatched junction nucleotides: 8. The CDR3 runs to 15 residues. The CDR3 sequence: CASSTRQGITYEQYF. The DNA for the CDR3 is TGCGCCAGCAGCACAAGACAGGGGATTACCTACGAGCAGTACTTC.

This clone was counted a few times. This chain uses TRBV24-1 with TRBJ1-1, with D perhaps TRBD1 (5 bases). V gave up 5 bases and J gave up 5 bases, with 11 bases separating them. The CDR3 totals 13 residues. The germline V gene encodes CDR1 KGHDR and CDR2 SFDVKD. In DNA, the CDR3 is TGTGCCACCAGTGCAGGGATTGGGACTGAAGCTTTCTTT. This encodes CATSAGIGTEAFF.

This chain joins TRBV25-1 and TRBJ1-4; 8 positions agree with TRBD1. The CDR3 length is 17 residues. The germline V gene encodes CDR1 MGHDK and CDR2 SYGVNS. Trimming removed 3 bases from V and 0 bases from J; junction bases left unmatched: 6. The CDR3 region has the DNA TGTGCCAGCAGTGACGACGGGACAGGACCAACTAATGAAAAACTGTTTTTT. Residues: CASSDDGTGPTNEKLFF.

This chain connects TRBV5-6 to TRBJ1-2, with 8 bases fitting TRBD1. Unmatched junction bases numbered 4, after V lost 2 bases and J lost 7 bases. The CDR3 is made up of 13 amino acids. Germline V lookup: CDR1 SGHDT, CDR2 YYEEEE. CDR3 in amino acids: CASSFTTGGGYTF. Written as DNA, the CDR3 is TGTGCCAGCAGCTTCACAACAGGGGGTGGCTACACCTTC.